This T cell receptor (beta chain) was observed in a study of blood T cell repertoires in COVID-19. Across the study: Samples came from the United States, Italy and Spain, spanning acute and convalescent COVID-19. Nucleic acid was either cDNA or gDNA, and it came from T cells, B-cell-depleted T cells, or PBMCs.

In the source study's methods: Using reference gene primer amplification, nucleated cell counts were estimated. Clones were read by immunoSEQ multiplex PCR, and TCRdb kept only the in-frame ones, dropping some. That table gives V, J and clone size, and the DNA gave D and trimming. The table includes 150,000 to 180,000 clones, 85% to 90% detected once. This clone came up a few times. V lost 5 bases, J lost 7 bases, and 8 bases stayed unmatched. The CDR3 has 14 residues. Germline CDR1 reads SGHTS; CDR2 reads YDEGEE. V and J are TRBV5-8 and TRBJ2-7, with TRBD2 matching over 11 bases. The sequence was obtained from a woman between 35 and 50 years old with acute or convalescent COVID-19. Sample: peripheral blood. The DNA of the CDR3 is TGTGCCAGCAGTTCTAGCGGGAGGACGTGGGAGCAGTACTTC. Its protein product is CASSSSGRTWEQYF.